A single sample gave rise to the 5 T cell receptor beta chains below, sequenced in a study of cytomegalovirus exposure and HLA in healthy donors. Primers included in the PCR were 60 Vbeta and 13 Jbeta primers. Method: immunoSEQ multiplex PCR; TCRdb's copy keeps in-frame clones and lacks some. The sample comprises roughly 120,000 clones, 80% of which are singletons, and more than 0.2% rests with the top ten. The specimen sequenced was PBMCs. The source of these receptors is a man aged 50-59 years in good health and CMV-seronegative.

The rearrangement joins TRBV27 to TRBJ2-2, with no clear D. This CDR3 comprises 12 residues. V was clipped by 7 bases and J by 1 base, with 4 bases between them. The V gene's germline CDR1 is MNHEY and CDR2 SMNVEV (reference sequence). The CDR3 reads CASTKNTGELFF. The CDR3, as DNA: TGTGCCAGCACCAAGAACACCGGGGAGCTGTTTTTT.

The gene calls are TRBV5-4 and TRBJ2-2; a possible D gene is TRBD1 (5 bases). This CDR3 is 14 amino acids long. Germline CDR1 is SGHNT and CDR2 is YYREEE (reference sequence). Trimming pared 0 bases from V and 3 bases from J, leaving 6 bases between. CDR3 sequence: CASSLDRYTGELFF. CDR3 bases: TGTGCCAGCAGCTTGGACAGGTACACCGGGGAGCTGTTTTTT.

This clone has a handful of counts. The rearrangement links TRBV6-1 to TRBJ2-3, with D perhaps TRBD2 (7 bases). Trimming shortened V by 8 bases and J by 10 bases, and 13 bases separated the two germline ends. The CDR3 length is 11 residues. Germline-derived CDR1 and CDR2 are MNHNS and SASEGT. This CDR3 is CASEGGYAQYF. In DNA, the CDR3 is TGTGCCAGCGAGGGGGGGTACGCGCAGTATTTT.

The chain uses TRBV7-9 and TRBJ2-7; D gene unclear. The germline CDR1 and CDR2 sequences are SEHNR and FQNEAQ (reference sequence). The V end was cut by 1 base, the J end by 7 bases, with 11 bases between. This CDR3 has 13 amino acids. As DNA, the CDR3 is TGTGCCAGCAGCTTAGTAGCCGGTCGAGAGCAGTACTTC. It specifies CASSLVAGREQYF.

This chain joins TRBV7-9 and TRBJ1-1, with a tentative D call TRBD1 (5 bases). The CDR3 loop spans 15 amino acids. Trimming left V 8 bases short and J 0 bases short, with 16 bases between. Germline V lookup: CDR1 SEHNR, CDR2 FQNEAQ (reference sequence). The CDR3 region is CASLGGDLVNTEAFF. In DNA, the CDR3 is TGTGCCAGCCTTGGGGGGGATCTAGTGAACACTGAAGCTTTCTTT.